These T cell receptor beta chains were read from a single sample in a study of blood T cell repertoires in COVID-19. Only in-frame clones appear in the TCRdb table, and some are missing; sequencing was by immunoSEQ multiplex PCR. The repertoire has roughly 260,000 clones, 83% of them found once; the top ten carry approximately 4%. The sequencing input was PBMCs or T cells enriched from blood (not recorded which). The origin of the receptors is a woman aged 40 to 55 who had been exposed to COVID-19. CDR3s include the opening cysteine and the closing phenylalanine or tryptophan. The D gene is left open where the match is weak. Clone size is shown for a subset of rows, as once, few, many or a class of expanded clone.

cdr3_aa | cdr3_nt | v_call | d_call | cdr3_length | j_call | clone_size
CASSPPGVGTEAFF | TGCGCCAGCAGCCCTCCGGGGGTGGGCACTGAAGCTTTCTTT | TRBV5-1 | NA | 14 | TRBJ1-1 | few
CASSMKDYSRETQYF | TGTGCCAGTAGTATGAAGGACTACTCCAGGGAGACCCAGTACTTC | TRBV19 | NA | 15 | TRBJ2-5 | NA
CASSQPGQGEGQETQYF | TGTGCCAGCAGCCAACCGGGACAGGGGGAAGGGCAAGAGACCCAGTACTTC | TRBV3-1/TRBV3-2 | TRBD1 | 17 | TRBJ2-5 | NA
CASSIGGWDTGELFF | TGTGCCAGTAGTATCGGAGGTTGGGACACCGGGGAGCTGTTTTTT | TRBV19 | NA | 15 | TRBJ2-2 | NA
CASSPRTGSNEQFF | TGTGCCAGCAGCCCCCGGACAGGATCAAATGAGCAGTTCTTC | TRBV11-3 | TRBD1 | 14 | TRBJ2-1 | NA
CASSIMTGGQIGTYGYTF | TGTGCCAGTAGTATAATGACAGGCGGACAAATTGGGACGTATGGCTACACCTTC | TRBV19 | NA | 18 | TRBJ1-2 | NA
CASSPDRRNQETQYF | TGTGCCAGCTCACCCGACAGGAGAAACCAAGAGACCCAGTACTTC | TRBV18 | NA | 15 | TRBJ2-5 | NA
CASSQADGLLYGYTF | TGTGCCAGCAGCCAAGCTGACGGACTGCTCTATGGCTACACCTTC | TRBV14 | NA | 15 | TRBJ1-2 | NA
CASSLGQGFNEKLFF | TGTGCCAGCAGCTTGGGGCAGGGGTTTAATGAAAAACTGTTTTTT | TRBV5-8 | NA | 15 | TRBJ1-4 | NA
CASSFSVTGGGDTEAFF | TGTGCCAGCAGCTTTTCCGTCACAGGGGGAGGGGACACTGAAGCTTTCTTT | TRBV7-9 | TRBD1 | 17 | TRBJ1-1 | NA
CASHRGGGQETQYF | TGTGCCAGCCACCGGGGGGGTGGTCAAGAGACCCAGTACTTC | TRBV2 | TRBD2 | 14 | TRBJ2-5 | NA
CASSLGGGLDLSEQFF | TGTGCCAGCAGCTTGGGCGGGGGGCTCGACCTTTCGGAGCAGTTCTTC | TRBV7-2 | TRBD2 | 16 | TRBJ2-1 | NA
CASSSRTSGGGTMADTQYF | TGTGCCAGCAGTTCCCGGACTAGCGGGGGGGGGACGATGGCAGATACGCAGTATTTT | TRBV28 | TRBD2 | 19 | TRBJ2-3 | NA
CASSLGLAGGMYEQYF | TGTGCCAGCAGCCTCGGACTAGCGGGGGGCATGTACGAGCAGTACTTC | TRBV5-6 | TRBD2 | 16 | TRBJ2-7 | NA
CASSIPGAAFYEQYF | TGTGCCAGCAGCATACCGGGTGCAGCCTTCTACGAGCAGTACTTC | TRBV3-1/TRBV3-2 | NA | 15 | TRBJ2-7 | few
CASSFFRDGRGGTNIQYF | TGTGCCAGCAGCTTTTTTCGGGACGGGCGTGGGGGGACAAACATTCAGTACTTC | TRBV7-2 | NA | 18 | TRBJ2-4 | few
CASSPENRYTDTQYF | TGTGCCAGTAGTCCTGAAAACAGATACACAGATACGCAGTATTTT | TRBV19 | NA | 15 | TRBJ2-3 | NA
CASSLVGGLTEAFF | TGTGCCAGCAGCTTAGTCGGGGGGCTCACTGAAGCTTTCTTT | TRBV7-9 | NA | 14 | TRBJ1-1 | few
CASSLRLRGLVGYTF | TGTGCCAGCAGCTTGCGGTTAAGGGGCCTGGTTGGCTACACCTTC | TRBV5-4 | NA | 15 | TRBJ1-2 | NA
CASSKAGTLMRNEQFF | TGTGCCAGCAGTAAGGCCGGGACTTTAATGCGGAATGAGCAGTTCTTC | TRBV27 | NA | 16 | TRBJ2-1 | NA
CAISELRPGELFF | TGTGCCATCAGTGAGTTGCGGCCCGGGGAGCTGTTTTTT | TRBV10-3 | NA | 13 | TRBJ2-2 | NA
CAISEGTGNNSPLHF | TGTGCCATCAGTGAGGGGACAGGGAATAATTCACCCCTCCACTTT | TRBV10-3 | TRBD1 | 15 | TRBJ1-6 | NA
CSVPGGVGYTF | TGCAGCGTACCCGGGGGGGTTGGCTACACCTTC | TRBV29-1 | NA | 11 | TRBJ1-2 | NA
CASTDRGTDNSPLHF | TGTGCCAGCACCGACAGGGGGACCGATAATTCACCCCTCCACTTT | TRBV27 | TRBD1 | 15 | TRBJ1-6 | NA
CASSLPQGANEQYF | TGTGCCAGCAGTTTACCCCAGGGGGCTAACGAGCAGTACTTC | TRBV28 | TRBD1 | 14 | TRBJ2-7 | NA
CASSSPDRLSEAFF | TGTGCCAGCAGTTCGCCGGACAGGCTATCTGAAGCTTTCTTT | TRBV28 | TRBD1 | 14 | TRBJ1-1 | NA
CASSQKPSGWRGQYF | TGTGCCAGCAGCCAAAAACCAAGCGGCTGGAGAGGCCAGTACTTC | TRBV3-1/TRBV3-2 | NA | 15 | TRBJ2-5 | once
CAIGRGDQSNQPQHF | TGTGCCATTGGGAGAGGCGACCAAAGCAATCAGCCCCAGCATTTT | TRBV10-3 | NA | 15 | TRBJ1-5 | NA
CASSVAAGSGSPLHF | TGTGCCAGCAGCGTAGCGGCCGGTAGCGGTTCACCCCTCCACTTT | TRBV9 | NA | 15 | TRBJ1-6 | NA
CASSPRGAKNIQYF | TGTGCCAGCAGCCCAAGGGGTGCCAAAAACATTCAGTACTTC | TRBV11-2 | NA | 14 | TRBJ2-4 | NA
CATSRGAGSNEKLFF | TGTGCCACCAGCAGAGGAGCAGGGTCTAATGAAAAACTGTTTTTT | TRBV15 | NA | 15 | TRBJ1-4 | NA
CASSEVGGLRETQYF | TGTGCCAGCAGTGAAGTTGGCGGCCTAAGGGAGACCCAGTACTTC | TRBV2 | NA | 15 | TRBJ2-5 | NA
CASSPGSGGTYEQYF | TGCGCCAGCAGCCCCGGTAGCGGGGGGACCTACGAGCAGTACTTC | TRBV4-1 | TRBD2 | 15 | TRBJ2-7 | NA
CASSQVKIANTEAFF | TGTGCCAGCAGCCAGGTTAAGATAGCGAACACTGAAGCTTTCTTT | TRBV4-2 | NA | 15 | TRBJ1-1 | once
CASSTGVNDEKLFF | TGTGCCAGCAGTACAGGGGTTAACGATGAAAAACTGTTTTTT | TRBV28 | TRBD1 | 14 | TRBJ1-4 | NA
CSVEDSPATYEQYF | TGCAGCGTGGAGGACAGCCCGGCCACCTACGAGCAGTACTTC | TRBV29-1 | NA | 14 | TRBJ2-7 | NA
CASSRGQVWAFF | TGTGCCAGCAGCCGTGGACAGGTTTGGGCTTTCTTT | TRBV12-3/TRBV12-4 | TRBD1 | 12 | TRBJ1-1 | NA
CSVTRTGVEAFF | TGCAGCGTTACTAGGACTGGGGTTGAAGCTTTCTTT | TRBV29-1 | NA | 12 | TRBJ1-1 | NA
CATSRDPRTGAVGNQPQHF | TGTGCCACCAGCAGAGATCCCCGGACAGGGGCGGTCGGCAATCAGCCCCAGCATTTT | TRBV15 | TRBD1 | 19 | TRBJ1-5 | once
CSAQGYYEQYF | TGCAGTGCTCAGGGTTACTACGAGCAGTACTTC | TRBV20-1 | NA | 11 | TRBJ2-7 | NA
CSVEPGQGSYEQYF | TGCAGCGTCGAACCGGGACAGGGCTCCTACGAGCAGTACTTC | TRBV29-1 | TRBD1 | 14 | TRBJ2-7 | NA
CASSIPQKGDSPLHF | TGTGCCAGCAGCATACCACAGAAGGGGGATTCACCCCTCCACTTT | TRBV5-5 | NA | 15 | TRBJ1-6 | NA
CASGPSVGNTEAFF | TGCGCCAGCGGACCTAGCGTGGGGAACACTGAAGCTTTCTTT | TRBV5-1 | NA | 14 | TRBJ1-1 | once
CASSATFSNQPQHF | TGTGCCAGCAGTGCGACATTTAGCAATCAGCCCCAGCATTTT | TRBV6-4 | NA | 14 | TRBJ1-5 | NA
CASSLAGGTGGISGNTIYF | TGCGCCAGCAGCTTGGCCGGCGGGACAGGGGGAATCTCTGGAAACACCATATATTTT | TRBV5-1 | TRBD1 | 19 | TRBJ1-3 | NA
CASSLPTQDIRGLDTEAFF | TGTGCCAGCAGTTTGCCCACCCAAGACATACGGGGATTGGACACTGAAGCTTTCTTT | TRBV28 | NA | 19 | TRBJ1-1 | NA
CASSSGTGASLNTEAFF | TGTGCCAGCAGCTCCGGGACAGGAGCTTCGTTGAACACTGAAGCTTTCTTT | TRBV5-4 | TRBD1 | 17 | TRBJ1-1 | NA
CASSLSGVGNTIYF | TGCGCCAGCAGCTTGTCAGGGGTTGGAAACACCATATATTTT | TRBV5-1 | NA | 14 | TRBJ1-3 | NA
CASSHERNEQFF | TGTGCCAGCAGCCACGAGCGTAATGAGCAGTTCTTC | TRBV11-2 | NA | 12 | TRBJ2-1 | NA
CASSLGGGVDTEAFF | TGCGCCAGCAGCTTGGGAGGGGGCGTAGACACTGAAGCTTTCTTT | TRBV5-1 | TRBD1 | 15 | TRBJ1-1 | NA
CASSLPRTGLLGGDNSPLHF | TGCGCCAGCAGTCTCCCTAGGACAGGGTTACTTGGGGGGGATAATTCACCCCTCCACTTT | TRBV23-1 | TRBD1 | 20 | TRBJ1-6 | NA
CASSGLSGDVHNEQFF | TGTGCCAGCAGTGGCCTTAGCGGGGACGTACACAATGAGCAGTTCTTC | TRBV6-1 | TRBD2 | 16 | TRBJ2-1 | NA